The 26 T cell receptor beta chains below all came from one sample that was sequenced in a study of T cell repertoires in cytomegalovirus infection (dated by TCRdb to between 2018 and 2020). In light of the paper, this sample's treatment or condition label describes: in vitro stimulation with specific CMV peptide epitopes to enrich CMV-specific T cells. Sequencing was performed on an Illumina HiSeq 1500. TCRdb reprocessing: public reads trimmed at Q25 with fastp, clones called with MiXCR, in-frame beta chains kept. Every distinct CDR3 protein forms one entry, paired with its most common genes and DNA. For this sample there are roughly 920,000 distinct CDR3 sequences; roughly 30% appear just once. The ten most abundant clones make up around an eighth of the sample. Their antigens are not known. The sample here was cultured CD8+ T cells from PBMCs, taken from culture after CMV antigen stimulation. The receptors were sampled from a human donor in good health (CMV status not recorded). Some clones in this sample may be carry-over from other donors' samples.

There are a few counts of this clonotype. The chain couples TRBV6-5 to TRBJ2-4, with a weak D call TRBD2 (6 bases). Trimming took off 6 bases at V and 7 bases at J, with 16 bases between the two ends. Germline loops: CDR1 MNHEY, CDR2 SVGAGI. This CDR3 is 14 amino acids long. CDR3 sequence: CASSPPGAGNIQYF. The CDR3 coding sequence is TGTGCCAGCAGCCCCCCGGGCGCGGGGAACATTCAGTACTTC.

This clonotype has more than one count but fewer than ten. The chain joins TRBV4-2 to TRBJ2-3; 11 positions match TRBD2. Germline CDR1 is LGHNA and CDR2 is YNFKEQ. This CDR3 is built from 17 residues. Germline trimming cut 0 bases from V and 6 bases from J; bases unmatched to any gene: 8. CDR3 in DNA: TGTGCCAGCAGCCAAGATCTTCCTAGCGGGGGGAGGGATACGCAGTATTTT. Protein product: CASSQDLPSGGRDTQYF.

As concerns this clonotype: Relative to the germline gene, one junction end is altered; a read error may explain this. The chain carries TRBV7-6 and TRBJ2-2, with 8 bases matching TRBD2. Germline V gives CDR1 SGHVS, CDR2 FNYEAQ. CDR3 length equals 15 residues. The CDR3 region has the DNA TGTGCTAGCAGCTCGACTAGCGAGTTCACCGGGGAGCTGTTTTTT. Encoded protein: CASSSTSEFTGELFF. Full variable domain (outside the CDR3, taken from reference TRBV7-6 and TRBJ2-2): GAGVSQSPRYKVTKRGQDVALRCDPISGHVSLYWYRQALGQGPEFLTYFNYEAQQDKSGLPNDRFSAERPEGSISTLTIQRTEQRDSAMYRCASSSTSEFTGELFFGEGSRLTVL.

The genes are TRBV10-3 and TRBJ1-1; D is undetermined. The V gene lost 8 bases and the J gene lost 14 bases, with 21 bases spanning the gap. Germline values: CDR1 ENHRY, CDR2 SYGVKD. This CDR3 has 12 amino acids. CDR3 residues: CAIHKVDGFMFF. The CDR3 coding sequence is TGTGCCATCCATAAAGTTGACGGATTCATGTTCTTT.

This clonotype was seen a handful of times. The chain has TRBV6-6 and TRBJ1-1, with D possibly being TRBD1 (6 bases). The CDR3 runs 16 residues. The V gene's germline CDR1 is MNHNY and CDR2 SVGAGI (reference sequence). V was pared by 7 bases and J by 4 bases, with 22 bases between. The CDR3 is CASNRGGRSDGTEAFF. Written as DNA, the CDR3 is TGTGCCAGCAACCGAGGGGGACGGAGTGATGGCACTGAAGCTTTCTTT.

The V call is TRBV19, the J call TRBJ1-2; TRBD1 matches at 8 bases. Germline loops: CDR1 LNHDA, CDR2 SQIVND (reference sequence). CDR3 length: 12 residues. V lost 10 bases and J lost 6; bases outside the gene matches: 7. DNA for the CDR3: TGTGCCACCTTGACAGGGGCGAATGGCTACACCTTC. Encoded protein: CATLTGANGYTF.

CDR3 residues: CASSPAQGGYEQYF. Written as DNA, the CDR3 is TGTGCCAGCAGCCCGGCCCAAGGGGGATACGAGCAGTACTTC. The J gene is TRBJ2-7, the V gene TRBV5-3; possibly TRBD1 for D (6 bases). TRBV5-3 is known as an ORF, though its function is uncertain. The V end lost 8 bases, the J end lost 4 bases, and 19 bases lay between the germline ends. This CDR3 contains 14 residues.

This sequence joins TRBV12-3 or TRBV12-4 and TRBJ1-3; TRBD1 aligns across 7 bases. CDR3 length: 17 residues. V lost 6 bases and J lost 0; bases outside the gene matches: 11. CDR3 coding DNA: TGTGCCAGCAGCAAGTCGACAGGGTGGAGCTCTGGAAACACCATATATTTT. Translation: CASSKSTGWSSGNTIYF.

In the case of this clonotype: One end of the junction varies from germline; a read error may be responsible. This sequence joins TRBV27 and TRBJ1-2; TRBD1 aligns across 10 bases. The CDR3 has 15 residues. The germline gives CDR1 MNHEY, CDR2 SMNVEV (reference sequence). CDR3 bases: TGTGCCAACAGTTCCCTCGGACAGGGGGACTATGGCTACACCTTC. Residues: CANSSLGQGDYGYTF.

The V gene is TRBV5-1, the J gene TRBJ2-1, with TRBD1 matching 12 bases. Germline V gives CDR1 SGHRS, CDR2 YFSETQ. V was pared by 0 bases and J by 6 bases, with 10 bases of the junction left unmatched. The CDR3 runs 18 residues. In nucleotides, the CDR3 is TGCGCCAGCAGCTTGGCAGGGACAGGGGGCCAGTTATTCAATGAGCAGTTCTTC. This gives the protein CASSLAGTGGQLFNEQFF.

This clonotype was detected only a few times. The DNA for the CDR3 is TGTGCCAGCAGCCATTTGGGACAGCCCTATGGCTACACCTTC. Its translation: CASSHLGQPYGYTF. J is TRBJ1-2 and V is TRBV27; 7 nucleotides agree with TRBD1. This CDR3 region has 14 residues. Germline V gene lookup returns CDR1 MNHEY and CDR2 SMNVEV (reference sequence). With 6 bases clipped from V and 4 bases from J, the junction kept 8 bases outside the gene matches.

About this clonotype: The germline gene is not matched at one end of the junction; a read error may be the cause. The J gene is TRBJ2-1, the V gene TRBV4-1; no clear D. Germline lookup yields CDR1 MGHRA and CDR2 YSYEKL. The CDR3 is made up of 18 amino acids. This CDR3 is CASSQDFRYVSSYNEQFF. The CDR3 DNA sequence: TGTGCCAGCAGCCAAGATTTCCGGTACGTTAGCTCCTACAATGAGCAGTTCTTC.

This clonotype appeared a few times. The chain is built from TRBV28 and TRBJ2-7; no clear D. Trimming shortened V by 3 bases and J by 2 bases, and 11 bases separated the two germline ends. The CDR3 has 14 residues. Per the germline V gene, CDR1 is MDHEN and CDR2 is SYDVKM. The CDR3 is CASSLVSTAYEQYV. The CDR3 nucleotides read TGTGCCAGCAGTTTGGTCTCCACCGCCTACGAGCAGTACGTC.

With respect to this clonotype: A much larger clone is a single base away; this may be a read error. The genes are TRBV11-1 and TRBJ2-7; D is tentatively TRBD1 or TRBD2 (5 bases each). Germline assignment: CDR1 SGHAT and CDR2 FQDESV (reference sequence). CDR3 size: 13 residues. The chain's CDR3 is CVSSPGPTYEQYF. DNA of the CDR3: TGTGTCAGCAGCCCGGGACCCACCTACGAGCAGTACTTC.

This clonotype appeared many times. The CDR3 region has the DNA TGCGCCAGCAGCTTGGTTGTCGGGGGGTCGGAAAAGGAGCTGTTTTTT. Translated, it gives CASSLVVGGSEKELFF. This chain connects TRBV5-1 to TRBJ2-2; the match to TRBD2 covers 7 bases. V lost 0 bases to trimming and J lost 10 bases; unmatched junction nucleotides: 12. CDR1 is SGHRS and CDR2 is YFSETQ in the germline V gene. The CDR3 is 16 residues long.

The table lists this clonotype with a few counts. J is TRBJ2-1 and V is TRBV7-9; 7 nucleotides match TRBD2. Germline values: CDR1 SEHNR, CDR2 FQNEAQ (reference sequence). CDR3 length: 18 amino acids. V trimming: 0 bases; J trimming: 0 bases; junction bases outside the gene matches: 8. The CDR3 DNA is TGTGCCAGCAGCTTAGCGGTCTTGCGGGGGAGCTCCTACAATGAGCAGTTCTTC. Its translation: CASSLAVLRGSSYNEQFF.

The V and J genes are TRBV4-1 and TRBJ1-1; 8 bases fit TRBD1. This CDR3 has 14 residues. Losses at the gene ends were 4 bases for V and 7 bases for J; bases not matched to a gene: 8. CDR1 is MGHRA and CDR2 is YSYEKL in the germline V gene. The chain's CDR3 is CASSLGTGDFEAFF. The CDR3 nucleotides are TGCGCCAGCAGCCTCGGGACAGGCGACTTTGAAGCTTTCTTT.

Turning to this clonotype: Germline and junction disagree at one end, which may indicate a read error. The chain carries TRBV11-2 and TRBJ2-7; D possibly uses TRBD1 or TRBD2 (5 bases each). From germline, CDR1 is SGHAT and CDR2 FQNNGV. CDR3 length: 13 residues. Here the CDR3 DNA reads TGTGCCGGCAGCCCGGGGACCGTGTACGAGCAGTACTTC. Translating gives CAGSPGTVYEQYF.

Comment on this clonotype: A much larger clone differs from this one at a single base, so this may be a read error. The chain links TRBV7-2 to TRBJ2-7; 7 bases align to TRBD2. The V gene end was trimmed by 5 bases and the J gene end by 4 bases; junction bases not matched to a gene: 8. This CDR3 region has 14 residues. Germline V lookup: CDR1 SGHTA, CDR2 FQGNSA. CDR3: CASSLQAGRYEQYF. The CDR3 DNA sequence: TGTGCCAGCAGCCTCCAAGCGGGGCGGTACGAGCAGTACTTC.

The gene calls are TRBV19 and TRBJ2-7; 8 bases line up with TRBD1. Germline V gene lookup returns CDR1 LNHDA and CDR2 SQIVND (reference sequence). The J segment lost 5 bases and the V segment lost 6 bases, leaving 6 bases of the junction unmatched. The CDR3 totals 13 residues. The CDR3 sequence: CASRPTGVDEQYF. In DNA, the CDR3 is TGTGCCAGTAGACCGACAGGGGTGGACGAGCAGTACTTC.

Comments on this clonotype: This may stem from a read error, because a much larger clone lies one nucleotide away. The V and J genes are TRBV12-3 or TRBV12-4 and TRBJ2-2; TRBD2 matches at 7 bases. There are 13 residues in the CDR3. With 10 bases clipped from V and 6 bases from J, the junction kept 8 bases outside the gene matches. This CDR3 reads CANTGSGAGELFF. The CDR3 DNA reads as TGTGCCAACACGGGGAGCGGGGCCGGGGAGCTGTTTTTT.

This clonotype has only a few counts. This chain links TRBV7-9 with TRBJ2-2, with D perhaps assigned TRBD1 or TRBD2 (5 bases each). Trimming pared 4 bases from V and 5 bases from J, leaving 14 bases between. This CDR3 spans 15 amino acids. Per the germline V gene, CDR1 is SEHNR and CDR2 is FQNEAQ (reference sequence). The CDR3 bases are TGTGCCAGCAGCTCCGGGACCGGGCGGACCGGGGAGCTGTTTTTT. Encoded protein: CASSSGTGRTGELFF.

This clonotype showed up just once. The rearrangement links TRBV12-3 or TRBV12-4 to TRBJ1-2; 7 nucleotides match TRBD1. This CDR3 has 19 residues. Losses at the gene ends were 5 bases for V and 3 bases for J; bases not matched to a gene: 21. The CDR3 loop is CASSPLGKMTGIGDYGYTF. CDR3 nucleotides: TGTGCCAGCAGTCCTTTGGGGAAGATGACAGGGATCGGGGACTATGGCTACACCTTC.

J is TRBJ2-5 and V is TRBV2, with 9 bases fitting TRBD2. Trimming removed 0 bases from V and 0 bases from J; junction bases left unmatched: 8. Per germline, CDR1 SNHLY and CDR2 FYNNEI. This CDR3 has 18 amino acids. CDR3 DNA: TGTGCCAGCAGTGAAGCGCGGTTAGCGGGGGCACACCAAGAGACCCAGTACTTC. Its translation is CASSEARLAGAHQETQYF.

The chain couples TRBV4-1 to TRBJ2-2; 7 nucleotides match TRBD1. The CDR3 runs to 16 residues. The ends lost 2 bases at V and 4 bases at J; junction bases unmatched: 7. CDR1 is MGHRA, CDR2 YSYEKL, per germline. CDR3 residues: CASSQPKTGATGELFF. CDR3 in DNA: TGCGCCAGCAGCCAACCAAAAACAGGGGCCACCGGGGAGCTGTTTTTT.

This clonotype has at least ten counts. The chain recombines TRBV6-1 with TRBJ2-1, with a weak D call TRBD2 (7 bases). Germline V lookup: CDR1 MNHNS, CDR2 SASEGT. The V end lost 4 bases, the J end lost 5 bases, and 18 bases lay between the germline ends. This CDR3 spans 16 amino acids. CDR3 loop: CASSVRGGERNNEQFF. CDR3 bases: TGTGCCAGCAGTGTTCGAGGGGGGGAAAGGAACAATGAGCAGTTCTTC.